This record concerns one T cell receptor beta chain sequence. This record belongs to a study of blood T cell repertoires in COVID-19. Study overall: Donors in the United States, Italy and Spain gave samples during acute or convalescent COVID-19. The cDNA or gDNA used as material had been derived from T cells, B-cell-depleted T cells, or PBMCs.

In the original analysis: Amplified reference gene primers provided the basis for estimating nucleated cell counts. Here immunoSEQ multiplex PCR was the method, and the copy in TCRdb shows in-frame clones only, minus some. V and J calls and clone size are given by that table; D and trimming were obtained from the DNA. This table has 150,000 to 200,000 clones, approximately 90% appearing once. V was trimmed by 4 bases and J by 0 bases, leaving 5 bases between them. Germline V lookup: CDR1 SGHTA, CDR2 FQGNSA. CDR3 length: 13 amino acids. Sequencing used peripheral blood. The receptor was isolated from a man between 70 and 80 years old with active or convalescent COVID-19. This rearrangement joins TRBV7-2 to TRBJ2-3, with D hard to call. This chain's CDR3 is CASSWPSTDTQYF. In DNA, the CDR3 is TGTGCCAGCAGCTGGCCTAGCACAGATACGCAGTATTTT.